This T cell receptor beta chain was sequenced in a study of blood T cells in healthy people across ages. Study results and caveats: Getting older went along with TCR beta diversity per million T cells dropping roughly linearly. The unknown donor CMV status may have confounded expanded clonotype changes.

Next came a second PCR, run for 7 to 11 cycles, which used a sample-barcoded 5' primer along with a J-beta primer mix. A template-switch adaptor that had 12 random nucleotides put a tag on each cDNA molecule. Each CDR3 protein is one row after TCRdb ran MiXCR on the 5' RACE reads. The table lists more than 900,000 distinct CDR3 sequences, approximately 32% of them singletons. Germline values: CDR1 DFQATT, CDR2 SNEGSKA (reference sequence). CDR3 length: 11 residues. The ends were cut back, 5 bases at V and 2 bases at J, with 6 bases in the middle. The sample providers were healthy Caucasian people from Russia, aged about 6 to 90. In its sample, this clonotype was seen a few times. The antigen is undetermined. These same data were also listed under a study on T cells of mothers and their children.

The sequencing input was blood. The J gene is TRBJ2-5, the V gene TRBV20-1; tentative D call: TRBD1 (6 bases). This TCR came from a woman in her thirties or forties in good health. CDR3 loop: CSAGQQETQYF. Here the CDR3 DNA reads TGCAGTGCTGGACAGCAAGAGACCCAGTACTTC.